This entry describes one T cell receptor (beta chain). What it binds is not known. These data come from a study of cytomegalovirus exposure and HLA in healthy donors. Primers: 60 Vbeta forward and 13 Jbeta reverse. Repertoires were generated with immunoSEQ multiplex PCR, while TCRdb's copy carries only in-frame clones and drops some. This sample carries tens of thousands of clones, about four fifths of them seen once, and the ten largest clones take 3.8%. The CDR3 loop spans 16 amino acids. Trimming pared 3 bases from V and 4 bases from J, leaving 18 bases between. Germline CDR1 reads LNHDA; CDR2 reads SQIVND (reference sequence). Study observations and caveats: Sequence variants that were highly shared formed a cluster that was likely a sequencing artifact. Researchers counted roughly 150 TCR beta chains as cytomegalovirus-associated.

Material: PBMCs. The J gene is TRBJ1-2, the V gene TRBV19, with no clear D. The sequence was obtained from a woman aged 40 to 55 in good health and CMV-seronegative. The CDR3 DNA sequence: TGTGCCAGTAGTATGCTGCCCAGTCCCCCAACCTATGGCTACACCTTC. This gives the protein CASSMLPSPPTYGYTF. Combining the CDR3 with reference TRBV19 and TRBJ1-2 gives the whole variable domain DGGITQSPKYLFRKEGQNVTLSCEQNLNHDAMYWYRQDPGQGLRLIYYSQIVNDFQKGDIAEGYSVSREKKESFPLTVTSAQKNPTAFYLCASSMLPSPPTYGYTFGSGTRLTVV.